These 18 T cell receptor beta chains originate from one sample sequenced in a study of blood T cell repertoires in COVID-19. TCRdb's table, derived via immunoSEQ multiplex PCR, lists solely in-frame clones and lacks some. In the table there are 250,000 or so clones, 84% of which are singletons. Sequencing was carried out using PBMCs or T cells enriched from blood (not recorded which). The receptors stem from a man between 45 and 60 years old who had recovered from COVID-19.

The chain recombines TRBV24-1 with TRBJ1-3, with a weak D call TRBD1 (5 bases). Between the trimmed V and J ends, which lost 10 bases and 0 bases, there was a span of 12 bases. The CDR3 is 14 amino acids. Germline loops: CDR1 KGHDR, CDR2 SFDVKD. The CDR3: CATGPGGSGNTIYF. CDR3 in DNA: TGTGCCACGGGGCCGGGAGGCTCTGGAAACACCATATATTTT.

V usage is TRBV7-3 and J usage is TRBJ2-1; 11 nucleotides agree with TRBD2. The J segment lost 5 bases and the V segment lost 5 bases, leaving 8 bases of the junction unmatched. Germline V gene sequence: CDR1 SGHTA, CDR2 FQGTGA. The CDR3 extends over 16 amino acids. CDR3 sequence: CASSPRTSGLHNEQFF. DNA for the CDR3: TGTGCCAGCAGCCCCCGGACTAGCGGGCTTCACAATGAGCAGTTCTTC.

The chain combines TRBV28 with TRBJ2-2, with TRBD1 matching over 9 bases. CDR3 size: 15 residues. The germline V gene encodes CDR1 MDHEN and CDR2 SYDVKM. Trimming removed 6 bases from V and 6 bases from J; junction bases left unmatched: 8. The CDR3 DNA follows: TGTGCCAGCAGAGAGGGGACAGGGTGGGCCGGGGAGCTGTTTTTT. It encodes CASREGTGWAGELFF.

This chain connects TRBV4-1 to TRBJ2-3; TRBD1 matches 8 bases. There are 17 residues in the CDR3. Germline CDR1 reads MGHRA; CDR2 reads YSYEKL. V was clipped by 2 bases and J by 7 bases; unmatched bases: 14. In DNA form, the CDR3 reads TGCGCCAGCAGCCAATCTGGCGGACAGGGCCTCCAATATACGCAGTATTTT. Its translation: CASSQSGGQGLQYTQYF.

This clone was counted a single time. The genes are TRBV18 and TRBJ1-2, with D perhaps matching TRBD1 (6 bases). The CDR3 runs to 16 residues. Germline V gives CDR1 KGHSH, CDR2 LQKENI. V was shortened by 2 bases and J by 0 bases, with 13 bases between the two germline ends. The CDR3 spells CASSPVRGQPNYGYTF. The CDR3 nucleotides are TGTGCCAGCTCACCAGTGCGGGGGCAACCTAACTATGGCTACACCTTC.

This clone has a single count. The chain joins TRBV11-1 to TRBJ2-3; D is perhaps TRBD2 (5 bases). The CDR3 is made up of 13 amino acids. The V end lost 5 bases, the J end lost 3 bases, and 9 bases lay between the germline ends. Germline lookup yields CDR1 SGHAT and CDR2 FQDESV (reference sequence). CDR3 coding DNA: TGTGCCAGCAGCCGGAGGAGGACAGATACGCAGTATTTT. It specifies CASSRRRTDTQYF.

The CDR3 DNA reads TGCGCCAGCAACCGGGACAGGGGCCTCTATGGCTACACCTTC. This codes for CASNRDRGLYGYTF. J is TRBJ1-2 and V is TRBV4-3, with 10 nucleotides matching TRBD1. The CDR3 contains 14 residues. V was clipped by 7 bases and J by 4 bases; unmatched bases: 6. From germline, CDR1 is LGHNA and CDR2 YSLEER.

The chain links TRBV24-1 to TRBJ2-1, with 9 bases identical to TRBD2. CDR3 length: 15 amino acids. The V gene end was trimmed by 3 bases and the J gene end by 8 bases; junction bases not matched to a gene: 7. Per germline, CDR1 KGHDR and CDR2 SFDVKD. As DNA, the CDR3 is TGTGCCACCAGTGATCGCGGGAGGGCCCGCCATGAGCAGTTCTTC. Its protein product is CATSDRGRARHEQFF.

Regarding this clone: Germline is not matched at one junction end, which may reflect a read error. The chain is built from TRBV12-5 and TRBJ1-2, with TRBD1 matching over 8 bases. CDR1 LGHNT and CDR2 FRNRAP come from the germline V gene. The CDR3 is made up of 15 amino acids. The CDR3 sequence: CASGLETGVLYGCTF. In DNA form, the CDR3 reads TGTGCTAGTGGTTTGGAGACAGGGGTTTTGTACGGCTGCACCTTC.

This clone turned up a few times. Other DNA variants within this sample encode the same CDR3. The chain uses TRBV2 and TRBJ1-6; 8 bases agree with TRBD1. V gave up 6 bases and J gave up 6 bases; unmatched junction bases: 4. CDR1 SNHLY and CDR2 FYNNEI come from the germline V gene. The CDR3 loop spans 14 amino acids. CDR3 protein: CASRDRVSNSPLHF. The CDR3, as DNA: TGTGCCAGCAGGGACAGGGTTTCTAATTCACCCCTCCACTTT.

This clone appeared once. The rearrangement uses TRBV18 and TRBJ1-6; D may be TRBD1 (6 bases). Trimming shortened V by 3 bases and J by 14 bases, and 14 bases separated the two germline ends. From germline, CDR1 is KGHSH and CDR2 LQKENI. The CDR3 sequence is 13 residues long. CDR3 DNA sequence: TGTGCCAGCTCACCCTCAGGGAAGGGGGCCCTCCACTTT. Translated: CASSPSGKGALHF.

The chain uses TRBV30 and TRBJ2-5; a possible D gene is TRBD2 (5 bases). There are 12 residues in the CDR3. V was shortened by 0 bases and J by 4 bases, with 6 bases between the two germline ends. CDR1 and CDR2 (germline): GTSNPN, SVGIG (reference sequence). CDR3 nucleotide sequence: TGTGCCTGGAGTGTTGGGAGAGAGACCCAGTACTTC. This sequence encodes CAWSVGRETQYF.

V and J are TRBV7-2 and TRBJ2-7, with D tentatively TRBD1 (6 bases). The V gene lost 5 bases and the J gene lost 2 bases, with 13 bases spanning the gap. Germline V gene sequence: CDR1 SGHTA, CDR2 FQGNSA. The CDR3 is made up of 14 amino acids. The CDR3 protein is CASSVRGYPYEQYF. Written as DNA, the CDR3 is TGTGCCAGCAGCGTTAGGGGGTACCCCTACGAGCAGTACTTC. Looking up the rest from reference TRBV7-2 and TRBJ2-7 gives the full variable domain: GAGVSQSPSNKVTEKGKDVELRCDPISGHTALYWYRQSLGQGLEFLIYFQGNSAPDKSGLPSDRFSAERTGGSVSTLTIQRTQQEDSAVYLCASSVRGYPYEQYFGPGTRLTVT.

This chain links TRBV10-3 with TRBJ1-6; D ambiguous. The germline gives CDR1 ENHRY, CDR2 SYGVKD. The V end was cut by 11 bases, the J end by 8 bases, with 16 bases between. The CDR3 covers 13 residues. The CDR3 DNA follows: TGTGCCTCACAGTACCTCTTGGATTCACCCCTCCACTTT. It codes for CASQYLLDSPLHF.

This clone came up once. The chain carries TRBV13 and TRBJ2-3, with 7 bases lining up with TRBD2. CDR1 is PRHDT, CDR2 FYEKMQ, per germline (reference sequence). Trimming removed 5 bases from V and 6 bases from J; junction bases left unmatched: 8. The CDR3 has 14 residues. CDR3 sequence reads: CASSAARLADTQYF. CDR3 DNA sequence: TGTGCCAGCAGCGCCGCCCGACTAGCTGATACGCAGTATTTT.

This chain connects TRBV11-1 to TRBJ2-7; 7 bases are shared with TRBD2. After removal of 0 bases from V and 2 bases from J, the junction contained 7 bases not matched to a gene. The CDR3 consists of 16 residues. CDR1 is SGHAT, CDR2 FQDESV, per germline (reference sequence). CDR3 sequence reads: CASSLATGRGAYEQYF. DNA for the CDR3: TGTGCCAGCAGCTTAGCGACGGGACGGGGGGCCTACGAGCAGTACTTC. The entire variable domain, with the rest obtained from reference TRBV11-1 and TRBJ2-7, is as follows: EAEVAQSPRYKITEKSQAVAFWCDPISGHATLYWYRQILGQGPELLVQFQDESVVDDSQLPKDRFSAERLKGVDSTLKIQPAELGDSAMYLCASSLATGRGAYEQYFGPGTRLTVT.

CDR3 DNA: TGCGCCAGCAGTGAGTCGGGACAGGGGATCTACGAGCAGTACTTC. Its protein product is CASSESGQGIYEQYF. V and J are TRBV10-2 and TRBJ2-7, with 10 nucleotides matching TRBD1. Germline V gene sequence: CDR1 WSHSY, CDR2 SAAADI. This CDR3 region has 15 residues. V shed 0 bases and J 3 bases; nucleotides not matched to a gene: 2.

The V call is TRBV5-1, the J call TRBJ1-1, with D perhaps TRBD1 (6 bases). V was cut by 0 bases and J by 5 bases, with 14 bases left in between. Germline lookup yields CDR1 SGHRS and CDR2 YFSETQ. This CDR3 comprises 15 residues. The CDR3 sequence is CASSLAGGRRTEAFF. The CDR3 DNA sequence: TGCGCCAGCAGCTTGGCCGGGGGGCGTCGGACTGAAGCTTTCTTT.